This T cell receptor (beta chain) was captured by sequencing in a study of blood T cells in healthy people across ages. Study-level points and caveats: In older individuals, TCR beta diversity per million T cells was lower, falling roughly linearly with age.

Per sample, a minimum of 6 million PBMCs were isolated. This CDR3 is 15 amino acids long. CDR1 and CDR2 (germline): SQVTM, ANQGSEA. Trimming removed 4 bases from V and 1 base from J, with 13 bases in between. There are a few counts of this clonotype. No antigen is known for it. Sample-barcoded 5' priming and a J-beta primer mix drove a second PCR of roughly 6 to 12 cycles. Via MiXCR, TCRdb re-called the 5' RACE reads, giving one row per CDR3 protein. The sample includes around 1,500,000 distinct CDR3 sequences, roughly 30% of them seen just once. This receptor was identified in a woman in her 30s in good health. The sample taken for sequencing was blood. The chain carries TRBV29-1 and TRBJ2-2; maybe TRBD1 (5 bases). The DNA of the CDR3 is TGCAGCGTTGCATCAAGAACAGGGAACACCGGGGAGCTGTTTTTT. Translation: CSVASRTGNTGELFF.